The present entry profiles one TCR beta chain with its context. Its antigen is not known. CDR1 MNHEY and CDR2 SMNVEV come from the germline V gene (reference sequence). The CDR3 sequence is 15 residues long. J gave up 7 bases and V 5 bases, and 9 bases lay outside the gene matches. Unique molecular identifiers featured in each of the TCR beta cDNA libraries. Once about 0.95 to 10 million T cells were used, about 490,000 cDNA molecules resulted. TCRdb re-analysed the PCR reads in MiXCR, keeping a single row per CDR3 protein. In the table there are hundreds of thousands of distinct CDR3 sequences, 30% of which are singletons. The record originates from a study of post-analysis software for immune sequencing data. Study details: The courses of disease that were included comprised relapsing-remitting, secondary progressive and progressive-relapsing multiple sclerosis. Study-level findings and limits: Strong co-clustering by F measure was seen for same-batch samples. Five TRBV segments, including TRBV5-6, TRBV5-1 and TRBV20-1, were more frequent in patients than controls.

The sequence derives from a girl aged 5-17 years with multiple sclerosis. This chain joins TRBV27 and TRBJ1-4; 8 positions agree with TRBD1. The sequencing input was blood. The CDR3 loop reads CASSKWTGPGEKLFF. The CDR3 DNA is TGTGCCAGCAGTAAATGGACAGGGCCCGGTGAAAAACTGTTTTTT.